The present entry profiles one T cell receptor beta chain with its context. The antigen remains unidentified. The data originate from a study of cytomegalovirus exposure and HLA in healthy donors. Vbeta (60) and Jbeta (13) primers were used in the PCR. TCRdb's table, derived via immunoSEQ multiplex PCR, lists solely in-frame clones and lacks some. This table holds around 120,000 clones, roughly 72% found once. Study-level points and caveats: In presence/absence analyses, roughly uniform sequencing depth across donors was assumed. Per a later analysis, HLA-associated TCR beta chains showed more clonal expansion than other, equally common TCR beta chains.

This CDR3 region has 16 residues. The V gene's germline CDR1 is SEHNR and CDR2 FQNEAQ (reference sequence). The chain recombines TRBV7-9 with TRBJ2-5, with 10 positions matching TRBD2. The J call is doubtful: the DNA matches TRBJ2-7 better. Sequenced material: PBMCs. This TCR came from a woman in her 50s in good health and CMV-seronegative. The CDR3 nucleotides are TGTGCCAGCAGCCCCCCCACTAGCGGGAAGTCCTACGAGCAGTACTTC. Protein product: CASSPPTSGKSYEQYF.